What follows describes a single TCR beta chain. Its specificity is unknown. The data are from a study of cytomegalovirus exposure and HLA in healthy donors. About the study: HLA-typed donors were the source of about 85 million unique TCRs, which an early data release held.

Both 60 Vbeta primers and 13 Jbeta primers went into the PCR. Libraries were prepared by immunoSEQ multiplex PCR; TCRdb keeps only in-frame clonotypes and omits some of them. The data show 150,000 to 200,000 clones, 65% to 80% seen once. Germline V gene sequence: CDR1 LGHNA, CDR2 YNFKEQ. The CDR3 covers 16 residues. V gave up 0 bases and J gave up 2 bases, with 11 bases separating them. Study findings and constraints: In a later analysis, V- and J-gene trimming of beta chains associated with a DCLRE1C missense variant, replicated independently. A later analysis associated some 16,000 TCR beta sequences with HLA alleles at a 0.05 false discovery rate.

This TCR was sampled from a man aged 18 to 35 in good health and CMV-seropositive. The chain carries TRBV4-2 and TRBJ2-1, with D perhaps matching TRBD2 (6 bases). Sequenced: PBMCs. For the CDR3, the DNA is TGTGCCAGCAGCCAAGATAAGGGGACTGCCTACAATGAGCAGTTCTTC. This codes for CASSQDKGTAYNEQFF.